A selection of T cell receptor beta chains follows, all from one sample in a study of tumor-infiltrating lymphocytes in primary liver carcinoma. Each CDR3 protein gets one entry after TCRdb re-called the multiplex PCR reads with MiXCR. The sample has 45,000 to 55,000 distinct CDR3 sequences, 70% to 75% seen once. The sequencing sample was made of liver tumor tissue from sampling region 2. The source of these receptors is a man in his forties with primary liver carcinoma and hepatitis B virus infection. Each CDR3 is given without its conserved first and last residue.

CDR3aa,v_gene
ASSTSVSNNEQF,TRBV9
ASSVLPADSLSGVNVLT,TRBV10-2
ATNTRQGPGLHEQF,TRBV15
AISPGLAASPFSYEQY,TRBV10-3
KVTGNTEAF,TRBV20-1
ASCPTTDPQY,TRBV12-3/TRBV12-4
ASSQDPGGRDHNEQF,TRBV4-2
SVKGNNEQF,TRBV29-1
DNSLVLTDEQF,TRBV5-6
ASSGTTDTQY,TRBV6-1
ASSRHEIQY,TRBV12-3/TRBV12-4
ASSLGLGNTEAF,TRBV28
ASSLAWNKQF,TRBV12-3/TRBV12-4
ANSLGTGVSPLH,TRBV5-1
ASSRTGTKVF,TRBV28
SVRAGTTDTQF,TRBV29-1
ASSLEKAVGHEQY,TRBV5-1
ASSYFWSGRFAEQL,TRBV6-6
SVVPLFSKATDTQY,TRBV29-1
ASSPGSSSDTQH,TRBV11-2
SVEADGAHYGYT,TRBV29-1
SVHPGASSYNEQL,TRBV29-1
TSSSSLGQY,TRBV7-9
ASSATGGWRLTYYEQY,TRBV6-1
ARRTSPRTSGPYEQY,TRBV6-2/TRBV6-3
NVDIGGPAETQY,TRBV29-1
SSSSQGARNYGYT,TRBV5-6
ASSSAGRGQETHY,TRBV12-3/TRBV12-4
ASSLGYDTQY,TRBV11-2
VSSLGTGSYEQY,TRBV12-3/TRBV12-4
ASSQGASSYIEQF,TRBV4-2
ATSDTSPWTAEDYGYT,TRBV24-1
ASSSTLWTPRSGRGGGTDTQY,TRBV5-6
ASSPLAGEFSYEQY,TRBV12-3/TRBV12-4
ASSLVAGKAL,TRBV7-9
ASSLNPTGLDEQY,TRBV11-2
VSSQEPSGTDTQH,TRBV4-1
ASSLVALAGTRELF,TRBV11-2
ASSLGGSNGDEQF,TRBV7-3
ASSLAADQALREQY,TRBV7-9